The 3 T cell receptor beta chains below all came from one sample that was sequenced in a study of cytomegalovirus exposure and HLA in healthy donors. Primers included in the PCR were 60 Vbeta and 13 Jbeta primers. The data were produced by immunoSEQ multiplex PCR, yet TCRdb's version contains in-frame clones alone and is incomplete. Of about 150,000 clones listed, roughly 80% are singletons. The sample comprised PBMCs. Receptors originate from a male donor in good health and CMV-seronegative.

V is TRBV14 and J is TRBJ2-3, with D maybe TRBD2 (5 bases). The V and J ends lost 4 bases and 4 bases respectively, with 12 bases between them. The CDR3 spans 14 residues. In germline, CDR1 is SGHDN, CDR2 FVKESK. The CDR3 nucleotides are TGTGCCAGCAGCCCCCAAAGCGGTTCAGATACGCAGTATTTT. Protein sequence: CASSPQSGSDTQYF.

The CDR3 DNA reads TGTGCCATCAGTCGACAGGGAGGCAATCAGCCCCAGCATTTT. Translation: CAISRQGGNQPQHF. The chain carries TRBV10-3 and TRBJ1-5; 7 nucleotides match TRBD1. This CDR3 contains 14 residues. Germline CDR1 ENHRY, CDR2 SYGVKD. J lost 2 bases, V lost 5 bases, and 3 bases had no gene match.

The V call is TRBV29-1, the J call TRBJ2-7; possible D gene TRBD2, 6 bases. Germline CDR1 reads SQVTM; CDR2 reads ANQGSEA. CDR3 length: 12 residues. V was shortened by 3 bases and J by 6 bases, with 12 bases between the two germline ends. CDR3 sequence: CSVETGVSEQYF. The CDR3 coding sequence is TGCAGCGTTGAGACGGGGGTAAGCGAGCAGTACTTC.